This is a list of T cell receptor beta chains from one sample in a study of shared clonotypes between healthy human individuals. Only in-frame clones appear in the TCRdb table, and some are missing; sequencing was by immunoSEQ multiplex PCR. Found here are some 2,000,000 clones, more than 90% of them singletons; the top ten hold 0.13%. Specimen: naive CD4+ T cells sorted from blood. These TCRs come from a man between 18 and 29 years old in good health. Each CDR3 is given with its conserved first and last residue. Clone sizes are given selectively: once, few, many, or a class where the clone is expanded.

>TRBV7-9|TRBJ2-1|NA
CASSLAGVSSYNEQFF
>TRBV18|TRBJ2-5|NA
CASSLGTLEETQYF
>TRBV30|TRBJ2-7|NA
CAWRETGSHEQYF
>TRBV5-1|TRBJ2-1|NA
CASSLTAGNWVEQFF
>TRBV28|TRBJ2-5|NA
CASSWRGGLRETQYF
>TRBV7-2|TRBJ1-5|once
CASKGTGGHSNQPQHF
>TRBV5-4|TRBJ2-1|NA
CASSLDPSGGGDEQFF
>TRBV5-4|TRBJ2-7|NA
CASSFDNYEQYF
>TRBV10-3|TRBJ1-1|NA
CAISAGQGGTEAFF
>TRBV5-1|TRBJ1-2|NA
CASSLGTGYGYTF
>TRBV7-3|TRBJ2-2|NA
CASSLPGGAIPGELFF
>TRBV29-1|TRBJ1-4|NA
CSALGWTNEKLFF
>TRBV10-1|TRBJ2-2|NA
CASSEGLNKNTGELFF
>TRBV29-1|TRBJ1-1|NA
CSVGQTSAINTEAFF
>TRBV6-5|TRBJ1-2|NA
CASRRQGNVFYGYTF
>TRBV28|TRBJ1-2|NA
CASSPGINYGYTF